This TCR beta chain was profiled in a study of CXCR3-negative and CXCR3-positive naive CD8 T cells. Study results and caveats: Hydrophobicity of TRB CDR3s was greater in CXCR3-positive naive cells than in CXCR3-negative naive cells. The majority of assays used fresh PBMCs, and CXCR3 expression partially decreased after cryopreservation.

Regarding this clonotype: The antigen remains undetermined.

The libraries of TRB cDNA were prepared using 5' RACE with UMI labels. TCRdb derives one entry per CDR3 protein from the 5' RACE reads, leaving out DNA. This sample contains under 150,000 distinct CDR3 sequences. This clonotype was obtained from a human donor in good health. Some clones in this sample may be carry-over from other donors' samples. The specimen was naive CXCR3+ CD8+ T cells from blood. Subset described: CD45RO-CCR7+CD27+CD95- naive CD8+ T cells expressing CXCR3 (TNR3+).

The CDR3 protein is CASSLGFSYEQYF. The chain joins TRBV7-8 to TRBJ2-7. The CDR3 has 13 amino acids. Germline values: CDR1 SGHVS, CDR2 FQNEAQ. The complete variable domain, with remaining parts taken from reference TRBV7-8 and TRBJ2-7, reads GAGVSQSPRYKVAKRGQDVALRCDPISGHVSLFWYQQALGQGPEFLTYFQNEAQLDKSGLPSDRFFAERPEGSVSTLKIQRTQQEDSAVYLCASSLGFSYEQYFGPGTRLTVT.